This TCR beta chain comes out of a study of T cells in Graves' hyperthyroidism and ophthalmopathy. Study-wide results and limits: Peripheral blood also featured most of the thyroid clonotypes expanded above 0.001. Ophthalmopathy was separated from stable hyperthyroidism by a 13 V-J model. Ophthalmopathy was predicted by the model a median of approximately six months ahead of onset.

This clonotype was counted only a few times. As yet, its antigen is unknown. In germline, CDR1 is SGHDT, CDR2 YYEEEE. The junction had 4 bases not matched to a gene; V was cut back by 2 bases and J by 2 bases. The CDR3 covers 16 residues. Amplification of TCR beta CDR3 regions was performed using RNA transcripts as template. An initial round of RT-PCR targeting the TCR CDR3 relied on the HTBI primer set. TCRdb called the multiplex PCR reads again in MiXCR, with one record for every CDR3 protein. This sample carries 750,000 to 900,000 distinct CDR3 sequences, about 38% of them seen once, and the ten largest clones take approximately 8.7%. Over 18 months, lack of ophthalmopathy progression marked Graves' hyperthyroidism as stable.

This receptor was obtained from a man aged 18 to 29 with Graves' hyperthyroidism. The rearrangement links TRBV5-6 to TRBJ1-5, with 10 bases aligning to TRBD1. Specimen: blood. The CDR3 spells CASSLNDRGRNQPQHF. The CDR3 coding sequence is TGTGCCAGCAGCTTAAACGACAGGGGGCGCAATCAGCCCCAGCATTTT.